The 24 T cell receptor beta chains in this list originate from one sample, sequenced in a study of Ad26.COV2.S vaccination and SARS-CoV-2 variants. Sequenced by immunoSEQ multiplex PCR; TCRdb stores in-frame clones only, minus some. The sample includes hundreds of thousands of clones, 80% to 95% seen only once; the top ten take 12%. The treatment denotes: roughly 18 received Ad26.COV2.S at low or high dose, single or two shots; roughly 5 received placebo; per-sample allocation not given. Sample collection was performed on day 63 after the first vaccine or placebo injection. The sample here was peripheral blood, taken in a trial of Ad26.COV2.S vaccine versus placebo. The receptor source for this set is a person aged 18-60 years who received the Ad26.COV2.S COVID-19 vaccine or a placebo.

CDR3 sequence reads: CASSSRADGTDTQYF. The CDR3, as DNA: TGTGCCAGCAGCTCTAGGGCCGACGGAACAGATACGCAGTATTTT. This chain links TRBV11-2 with TRBJ2-3; no reliable D call. The V gene lost 4 bases and the J gene lost 3 bases, with 14 bases spanning the gap. This CDR3 contains 15 residues. Germline assignment: CDR1 SGHAT and CDR2 FQNNGV.

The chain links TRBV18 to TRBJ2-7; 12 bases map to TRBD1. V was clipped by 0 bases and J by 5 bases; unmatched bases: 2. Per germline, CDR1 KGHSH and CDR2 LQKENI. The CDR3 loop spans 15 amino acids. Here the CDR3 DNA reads TGTGCCAGCTCACCACCCGGGACAGGGGGCGACGAGCAGTACTTC. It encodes CASSPPGTGGDEQYF.

CDR3 loop: CASRSWEDGELFF. CDR3 DNA sequence: TGCGCCAGCCGCTCATGGGAGGACGGGGAGCTGTTTTTT. The chain couples TRBV10-1 to TRBJ2-2, with a weak D call TRBD2 (6 bases). Looked up from germline, CDR1 is WNHNN and CDR2 is SYGVQD (reference sequence). With 8 bases removed from V and 7 bases from J, the gap between germline ends came to 14 bases. The CDR3 extends over 13 amino acids.

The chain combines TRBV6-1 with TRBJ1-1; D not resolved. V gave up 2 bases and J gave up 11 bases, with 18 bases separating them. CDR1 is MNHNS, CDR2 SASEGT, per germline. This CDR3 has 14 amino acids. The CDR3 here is CASSERRSSRSAFF. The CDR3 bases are TGTGCCAGCAGTGAAAGGAGGTCGTCCAGGTCGGCTTTCTTT.

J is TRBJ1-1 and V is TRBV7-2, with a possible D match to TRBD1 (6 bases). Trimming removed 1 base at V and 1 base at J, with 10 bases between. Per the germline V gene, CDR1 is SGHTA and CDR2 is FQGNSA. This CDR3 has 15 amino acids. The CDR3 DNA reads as TGTGCCAGCAGCTTAGTAGCGACAGGGAACACTGAAGCTTTCTTT. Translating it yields CASSLVATGNTEAFF.

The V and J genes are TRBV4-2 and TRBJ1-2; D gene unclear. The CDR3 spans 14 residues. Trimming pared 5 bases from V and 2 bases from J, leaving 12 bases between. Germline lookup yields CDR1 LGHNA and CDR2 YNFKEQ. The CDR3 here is CASSNPPENYGYTF. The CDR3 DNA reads TGTGCCAGCAGCAATCCCCCGGAAAACTATGGCTACACCTTC.

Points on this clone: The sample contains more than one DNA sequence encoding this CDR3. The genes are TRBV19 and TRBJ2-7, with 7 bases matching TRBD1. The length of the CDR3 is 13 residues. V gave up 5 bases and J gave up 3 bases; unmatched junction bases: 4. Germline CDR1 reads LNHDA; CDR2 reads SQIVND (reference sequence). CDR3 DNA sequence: TGTGCCAGTAGTCCGGGACAGATCTACGAGCAGTACTTC. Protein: CASSPGQIYEQYF. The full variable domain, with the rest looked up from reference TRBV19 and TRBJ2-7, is DGGITQSPKYLFRKEGQNVTLSCEQNLNHDAMYWYRQDPGQGLRLIYYSQIVNDFQKGDIAEGYSVSREKKESFPLTVTSAQKNPTAFYLCASSPGQIYEQYFGPGTRLTVT.

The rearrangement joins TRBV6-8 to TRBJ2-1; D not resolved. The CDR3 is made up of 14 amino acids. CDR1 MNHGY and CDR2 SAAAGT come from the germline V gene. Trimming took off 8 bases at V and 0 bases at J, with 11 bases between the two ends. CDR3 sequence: CASPSASSYNEQFF. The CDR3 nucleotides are TGTGCCAGCCCCAGCGCAAGCTCCTACAATGAGCAGTTCTTC.

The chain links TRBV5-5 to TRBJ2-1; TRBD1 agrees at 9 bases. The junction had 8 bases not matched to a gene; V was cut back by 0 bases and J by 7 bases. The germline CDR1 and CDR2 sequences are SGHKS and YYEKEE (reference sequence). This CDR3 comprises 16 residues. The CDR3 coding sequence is TGTGCCAGCAGCTTGGTGTGGGACAGGGTTTTAAATGAGCAGTTCTTC. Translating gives CASSLVWDRVLNEQFF.

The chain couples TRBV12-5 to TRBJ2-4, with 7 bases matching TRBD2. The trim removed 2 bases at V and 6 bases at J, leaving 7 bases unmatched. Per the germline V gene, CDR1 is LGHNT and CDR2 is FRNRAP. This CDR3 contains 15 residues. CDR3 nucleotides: TGTGCTAGTGGTTTGTGGGGGAGGGCCGGAAACATTCAGTACTTC. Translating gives CASGLWGRAGNIQYF.

The CDR3 loop is CASSVQAGGGEGYTF. The DNA of the CDR3 is TGTGCCAGCAGCGTCCAGGCTGGGGGTGGTGAGGGCTACACCTTC. This chain connects TRBV9 to TRBJ1-2, with TRBD1 as a possible D gene (5 bases). The CDR3 has 15 amino acids. Germline loops: CDR1 SGDLS, CDR2 YYNGEE. V lost 2 bases and J 8 bases, leaving 19 bases between the germline ends.

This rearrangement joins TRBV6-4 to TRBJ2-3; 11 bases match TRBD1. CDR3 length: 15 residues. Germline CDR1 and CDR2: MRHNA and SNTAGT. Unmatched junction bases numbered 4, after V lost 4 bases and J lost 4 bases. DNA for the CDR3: TGTGCCAGCAGTGCGGGACAGGGGGAGGCAGATACGCAGTATTTT. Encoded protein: CASSAGQGEADTQYF.

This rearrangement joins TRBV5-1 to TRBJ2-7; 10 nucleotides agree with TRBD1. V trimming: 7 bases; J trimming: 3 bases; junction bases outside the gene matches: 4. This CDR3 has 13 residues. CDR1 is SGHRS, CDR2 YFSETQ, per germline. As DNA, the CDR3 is TGCGCCAGCGCGACAGGGGGCTTCTACGAGCAGTACTTC. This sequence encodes CASATGGFYEQYF.

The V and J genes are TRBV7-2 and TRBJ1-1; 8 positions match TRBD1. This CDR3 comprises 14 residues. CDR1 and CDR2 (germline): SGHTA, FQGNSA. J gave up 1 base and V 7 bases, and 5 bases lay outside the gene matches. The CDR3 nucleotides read TGTGCCAGCACCATCGGGACAGGGAACACTGAAGCTTTCTTT. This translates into CASTIGTGNTEAFF.

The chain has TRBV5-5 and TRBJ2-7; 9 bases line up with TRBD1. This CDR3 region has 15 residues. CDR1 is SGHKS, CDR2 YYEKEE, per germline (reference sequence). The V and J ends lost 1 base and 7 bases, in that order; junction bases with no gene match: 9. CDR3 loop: CASSLWDRDLEEQYF. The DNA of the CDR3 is TGTGCCAGCAGCTTGTGGGACAGGGACTTGGAAGAGCAGTACTTC.

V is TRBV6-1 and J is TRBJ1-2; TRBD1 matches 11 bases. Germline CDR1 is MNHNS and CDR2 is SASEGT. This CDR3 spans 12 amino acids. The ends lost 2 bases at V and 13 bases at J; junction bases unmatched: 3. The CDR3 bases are TGTGCCAGCAGTGAAACGGGACAGGGGGGCACCTTC. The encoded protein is CASSETGQGGTF.

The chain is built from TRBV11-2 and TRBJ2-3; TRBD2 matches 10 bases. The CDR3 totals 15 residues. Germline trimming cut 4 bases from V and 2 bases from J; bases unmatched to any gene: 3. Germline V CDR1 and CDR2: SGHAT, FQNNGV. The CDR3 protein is CASSSSGRATDTQYF. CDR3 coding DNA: TGTGCCAGCAGCTCCAGCGGGAGGGCCACAGATACGCAGTATTTT. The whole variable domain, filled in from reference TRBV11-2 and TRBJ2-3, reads EAGVAQSPRYKIIEKRQSVAFWCNPISGHATLYWYQQILGQGPKLLIQFQNNGVVDDSQLPKDRFSAERLKGVDSTLKIQPAKLEDSAVYLCASSSSGRATDTQYFGPGTRLTVL.

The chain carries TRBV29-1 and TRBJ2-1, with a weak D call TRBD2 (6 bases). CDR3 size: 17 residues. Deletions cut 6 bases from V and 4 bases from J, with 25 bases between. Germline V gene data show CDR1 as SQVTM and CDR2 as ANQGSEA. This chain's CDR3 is CSVGTGGKGKSYNEQFF. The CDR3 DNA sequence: TGCAGCGTCGGGACTGGAGGAAAAGGTAAATCGTACAATGAGCAGTTCTTC.

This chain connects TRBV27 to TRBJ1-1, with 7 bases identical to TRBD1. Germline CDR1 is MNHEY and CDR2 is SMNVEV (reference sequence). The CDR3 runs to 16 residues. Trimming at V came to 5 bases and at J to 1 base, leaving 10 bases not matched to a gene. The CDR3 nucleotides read TGTGCCAGCAGTCTACATTCAGGGGGTGCGAACACTGAAGCTTTCTTT. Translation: CASSLHSGGANTEAFF.

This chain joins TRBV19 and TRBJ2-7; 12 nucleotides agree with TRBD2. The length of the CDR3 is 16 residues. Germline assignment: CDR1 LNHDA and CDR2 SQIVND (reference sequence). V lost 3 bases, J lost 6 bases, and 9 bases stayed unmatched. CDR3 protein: CASSIYGLAGSFEQYF. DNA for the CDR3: TGTGCCAGTAGTATCTATGGACTAGCGGGATCTTTCGAGCAGTACTTC. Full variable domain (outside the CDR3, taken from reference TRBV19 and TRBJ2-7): DGGITQSPKYLFRKEGQNVTLSCEQNLNHDAMYWYRQDPGQGLRLIYYSQIVNDFQKGDIAEGYSVSREKKESFPLTVTSAQKNPTAFYLCASSIYGLAGSFEQYFGPGTRLTVT.

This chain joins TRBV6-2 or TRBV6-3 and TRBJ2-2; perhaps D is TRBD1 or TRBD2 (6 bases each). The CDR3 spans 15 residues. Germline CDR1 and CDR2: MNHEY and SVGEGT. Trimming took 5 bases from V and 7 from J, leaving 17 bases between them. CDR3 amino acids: CASSASQGRFGELFF. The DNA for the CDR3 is TGTGCCAGCAGTGCGAGTCAGGGGAGGTTCGGGGAGCTGTTTTTT.

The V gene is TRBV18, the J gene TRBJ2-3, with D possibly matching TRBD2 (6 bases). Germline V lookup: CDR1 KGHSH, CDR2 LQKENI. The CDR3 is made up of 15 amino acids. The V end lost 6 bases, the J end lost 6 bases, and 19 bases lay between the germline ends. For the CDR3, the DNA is TGTGCCAGCTCTCTCGGGGGAGAGCGGTTGGATACGCAGTATTTT. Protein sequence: CASSLGGERLDTQYF.

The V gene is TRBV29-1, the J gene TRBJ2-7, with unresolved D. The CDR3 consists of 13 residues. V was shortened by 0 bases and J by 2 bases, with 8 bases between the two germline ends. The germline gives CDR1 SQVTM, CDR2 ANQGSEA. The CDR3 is CSVEEDPAYEQYF. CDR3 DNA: TGCAGCGTTGAAGAAGATCCTGCCTACGAGCAGTACTTC.

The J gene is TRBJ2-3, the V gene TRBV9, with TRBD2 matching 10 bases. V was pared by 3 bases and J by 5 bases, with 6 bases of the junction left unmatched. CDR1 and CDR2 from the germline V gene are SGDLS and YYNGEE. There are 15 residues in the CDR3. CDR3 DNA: TGTGCCAGCAGCGGGCTAGCGGGAGCGAGAGATACGCAGTATTTT. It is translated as CASSGLAGARDTQYF.